The entry that follows covers one TCR beta chain sequence. No antigen is known for it. As defined, naive CD8 cells were CD45RO-negative and positively selected for CCR7, with terminally differentiated effector memory CD45RA+ cells excluded. The data were produced by immunoSEQ multiplex PCR, yet TCRdb's version contains in-frame clones alone and is incomplete. This table holds roughly 550,000 clones, about 95% found once. The data stem from a study of shared clonotypes between healthy human individuals. Study-wide points: Relative to memory subsets, naive subsets generally showed larger estimated richness. Clonotypes which were not shared had lower generation probabilities than clonotypes that all four donors shared.

This clonotype originated in a woman aged 30 to 39 in good health. Input material: naive CD8+ T cells sorted from blood.

The CDR3 region is CAIPWTYNEQFF. CDR3 DNA sequence: TGTGCCATCCCATGGACCTACAATGAGCAGTTCTTC. The chain uses TRBV7-9 and TRBJ2-1; D unresolved. Germline CDR1 SEHNR, CDR2 FQNEAQ (reference sequence). Trimming removed 10 bases from V and 2 bases from J, with 9 bases in between. This CDR3 contains 12 residues. Filled out from reference TRBV7-9 and TRBJ2-1, the complete variable domain reads DTGVSQNPRHKITKRGQNVTFRCDPISEHNRLYWYRQTLGQGPEFLTYFQNEAQLEKSRLLSDRFSAERPKGSFSTLEIQRTEQGDSAMYLCAIPWTYNEQFFGPGTRLTVL.